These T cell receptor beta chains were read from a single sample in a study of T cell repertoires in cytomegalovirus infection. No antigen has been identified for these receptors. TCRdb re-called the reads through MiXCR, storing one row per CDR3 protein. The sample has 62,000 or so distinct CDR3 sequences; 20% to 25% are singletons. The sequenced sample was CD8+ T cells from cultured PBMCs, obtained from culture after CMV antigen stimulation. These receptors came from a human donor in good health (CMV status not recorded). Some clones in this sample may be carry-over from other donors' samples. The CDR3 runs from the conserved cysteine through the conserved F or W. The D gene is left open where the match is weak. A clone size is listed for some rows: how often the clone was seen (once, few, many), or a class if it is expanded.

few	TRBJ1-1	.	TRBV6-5	TGTGCCAGCAAAAGCCTTGACAGTGGAGTGAACACTGAAGCTTTCTTT	CASKSLDSGVNTEAFF
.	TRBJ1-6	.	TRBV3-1	TGTGCCAGCAGCCTTGCTCAGGGGCGCCTGAGCTCCTATAATTCACCCCTCCACTTT	CASSLAQGRLSSYNSPLHF
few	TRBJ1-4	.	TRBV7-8	TGTGCCAGCAGCCCGACCGACAGACTTAATGAAAAACTGTTTTTT	CASSPTDRLNEKLFF
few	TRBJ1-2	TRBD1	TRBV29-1	TGCAGCGTTCCGGACAGGGCCCCCTCGTATGGCTACACCTTC	CSVPDRAPSYGYTF
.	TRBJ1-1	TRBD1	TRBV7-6	TGTGCCAGCAGCTTAGAAGGGACAGATAACACTGAAGCTTTCTTT	CASSLEGTDNTEAFF
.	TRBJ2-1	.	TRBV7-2	TGTGCCAGCAGCCCGGGCTATGAGCAGTTCTTC	CASSPGYEQFF
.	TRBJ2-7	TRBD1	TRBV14	TGTGCCAGCAGCCACGGGACAGGGCAGCTTCGTCGCGAACAGTACTTC	CASSHGTGQLRREQYF
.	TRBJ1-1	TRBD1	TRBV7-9	TGTGCCAGCAGCCGTCGACAGGGAGAAACTGAAGCTTTCTTT	CASSRRQGETEAFF
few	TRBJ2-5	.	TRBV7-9	TGTGCCAGCAGCAAACCCCTGCAAGAGACCCAGTACTTC	CASSKPLQETQYF
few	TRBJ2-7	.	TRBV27	TGTGCCAGCAGTTTGTCCCCGGAGAAAGACGAGCAGTACTTC	CASSLSPEKDEQYF
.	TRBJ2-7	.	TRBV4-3	TGCGCCAGCAGCCAAGAAGGAGGGGGCTCCTACGAGCAGTACTTC	CASSQEGGGSYEQYF
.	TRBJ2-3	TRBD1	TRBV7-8	TGTGCCAGCAGCCCCGTTTATGGGGACAGGGTTATAGATACGCAGTATTTT	CASSPVYGDRVIDTQYF
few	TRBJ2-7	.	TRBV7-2	TGTGCCAGCAGATCTGGTAATTTAGAGCGGGAGCAGTACTTC	CASRSGNLEREQYF
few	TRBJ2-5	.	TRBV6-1	TGTGCCAGCAGTATGGGCACAGGACCAGAGTACCAAGAGACCCAGTACTTC	CASSMGTGPEYQETQYF
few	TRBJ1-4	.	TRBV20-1	TGCAGTGGTAGAGTTTTGAAGGGAGGGAATGAAAAACTGTTTTTT	CSGRVLKGGNEKLFF
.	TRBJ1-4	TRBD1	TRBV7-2	TGTGCCAGCAGCTCGGGGACAGCCCTAGCAACTAATGAAAAACTGTTTTTT	CASSSGTALATNEKLFF
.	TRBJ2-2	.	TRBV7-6	TGTGCCAGCAGAGATACCGGGACCCGGAACACCGGGGAGCTGTTTTTT	CASRDTGTRNTGELFF
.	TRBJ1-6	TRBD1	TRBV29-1	TGCAGCGTTATGGGGACAGCTAATTCACCCCTCCACTTT	CSVMGTANSPLHF
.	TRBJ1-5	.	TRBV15	TGTGCCACCAGCTACGACAGGAACGGCAATCAGCCCCAGCATTTT	CATSYDRNGNQPQHF
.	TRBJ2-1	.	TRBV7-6	TGTGCCAGCAGTCGGGAGTTAGGTAGTGAGCAGTTCTTC	CASSRELGSEQFF
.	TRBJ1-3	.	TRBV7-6	TGTGCCAGCAGCTTGGACGTTCTCTCTGGAAACACCATATATTTT	CASSLDVLSGNTIYF